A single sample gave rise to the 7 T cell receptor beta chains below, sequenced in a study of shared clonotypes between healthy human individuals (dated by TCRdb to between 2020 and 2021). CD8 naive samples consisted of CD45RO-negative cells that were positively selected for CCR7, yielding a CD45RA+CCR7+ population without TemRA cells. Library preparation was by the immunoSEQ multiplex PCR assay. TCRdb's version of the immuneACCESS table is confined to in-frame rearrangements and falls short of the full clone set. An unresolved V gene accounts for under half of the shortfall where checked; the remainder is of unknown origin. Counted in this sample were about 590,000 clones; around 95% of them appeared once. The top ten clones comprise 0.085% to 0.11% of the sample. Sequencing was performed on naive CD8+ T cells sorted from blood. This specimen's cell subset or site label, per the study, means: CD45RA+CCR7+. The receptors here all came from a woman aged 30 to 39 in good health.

CDR3 sequence reads: CASSYSTEQETQYF. The CDR3 DNA is TGTGCCAGCAGTTACTCTACCGAACAAGAGACCCAGTACTTC. V usage is TRBV6-6 and J usage is TRBJ2-5; D remains ambiguous. Trimming took 0 bases from V and 2 from J, leaving 7 bases between them. CDR3 length: 14 amino acids. Per the germline V gene, CDR1 is MNHNY and CDR2 is SVGAGI (reference sequence).

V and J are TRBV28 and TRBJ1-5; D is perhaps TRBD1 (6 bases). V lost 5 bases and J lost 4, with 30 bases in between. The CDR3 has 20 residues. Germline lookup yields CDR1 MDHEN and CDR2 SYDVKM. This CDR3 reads CASSPLYRTDNPWGNQPQHF. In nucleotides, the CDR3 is TGTGCCAGCAGTCCACTATATCGGACAGATAATCCCTGGGGAAATCAGCCCCAGCATTTT.

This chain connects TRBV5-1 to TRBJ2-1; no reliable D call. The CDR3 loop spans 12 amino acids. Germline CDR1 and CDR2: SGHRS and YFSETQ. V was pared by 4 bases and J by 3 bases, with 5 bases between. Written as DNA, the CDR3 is TGCGCCAGCAGCCCCAGCTACAATGAGCAGTTCTTC. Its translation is CASSPSYNEQFF.

Here the CDR3 reads CASSSIDRVREQYF. The DNA for the CDR3 is TGTGCCAGCAGCTCCATTGACAGGGTTCGCGAGCAGTACTTC. This chain connects TRBV7-9 to TRBJ2-7; 7 bases align to TRBD1. The CDR3 covers 14 residues. Germline assignment: CDR1 SEHNR and CDR2 FQNEAQ (reference sequence). The trim removed 4 bases at V and 6 bases at J, leaving 9 bases unmatched.

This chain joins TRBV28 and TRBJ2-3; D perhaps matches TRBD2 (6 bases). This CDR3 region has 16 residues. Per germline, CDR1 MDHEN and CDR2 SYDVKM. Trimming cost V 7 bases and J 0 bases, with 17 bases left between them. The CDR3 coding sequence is TGTGCCAGCATCAACAACGGGGGACCCAGCACAGATACGCAGTATTTT. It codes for CASINNGGPSTDTQYF.

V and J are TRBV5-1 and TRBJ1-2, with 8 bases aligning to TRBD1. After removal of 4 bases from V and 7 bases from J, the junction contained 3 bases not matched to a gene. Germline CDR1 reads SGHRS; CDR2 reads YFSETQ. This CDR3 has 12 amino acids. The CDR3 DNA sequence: TGCGCCAGCAGCACGACAGGGGCTGGCTACACCTTC. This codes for CASSTTGAGYTF.

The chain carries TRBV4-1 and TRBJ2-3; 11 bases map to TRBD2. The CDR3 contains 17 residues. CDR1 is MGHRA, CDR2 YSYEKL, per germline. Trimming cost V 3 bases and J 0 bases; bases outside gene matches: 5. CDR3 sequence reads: CASSQTLAGGSTDTQYF. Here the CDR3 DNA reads TGCGCCAGCAGCCAGACGCTAGCGGGAGGTAGCACAGATACGCAGTATTTT.